One and the same sample provided the 16 T cell receptor beta chains below, sequenced in a study of blood T cell repertoires in COVID-19. Here immunoSEQ multiplex PCR was the method, and the copy in TCRdb shows in-frame clones only, minus some. The table records around 400,000 clones, about 88% of them present only once. Material for sequencing was PBMCs or T cells enriched from blood (not recorded which). The receptors shown here come from a woman in her late teens or twenties who had been exposed to COVID-19.

In this sample, this clone turned up once. The chain recombines TRBV15 with TRBJ1-1, with D hard to call. The CDR3 spans 14 residues. V was pared by 6 bases and J by 1 base, with 12 bases between. The germline V gene encodes CDR1 LNHNV and CDR2 YYDKDF (reference sequence). This chain's CDR3 is CATSPSSPNTEAFF. CDR3 DNA: TGTGCCACCAGTCCGAGCTCCCCGAACACTGAAGCTTTCTTT.

V gene TRBV28 combines with J gene TRBJ2-5; tentative D call: TRBD1 (7 bases). Trimming shortened V by 6 bases and J by 1 base, and 27 bases separated the two germline ends. This CDR3 is built from 19 residues. Germline CDR1 reads MDHEN; CDR2 reads SYDVKM. The CDR3 DNA sequence: TGTGCCAGCAGACCTACCCTCGGGGCGGGACAGTCATTCCAAGAGACCCAGTACTTC. Protein: CASRPTLGAGQSFQETQYF.

As for this clone: The sample carries other DNA sequences with the same CDR3. The gene calls are TRBV9 and TRBJ2-7, with 7 positions matching TRBD1. The J segment lost 3 bases and the V segment lost 0 bases, leaving 6 bases of the junction unmatched. CDR3 length equals 15 residues. The V gene's germline CDR1 is SGDLS and CDR2 YYNGEE. As DNA, the CDR3 is TGTGCCAGCAGCGTAGGGCCAGGGGGTGGCTACGAGCAGTACTTC. It encodes CASSVGPGGGYEQYF.

The chain has TRBV6-6 and TRBJ2-7; 7 bases align to TRBD1. Germline V CDR1 and CDR2: MNHNY, SVGAGI (reference sequence). The CDR3 contains 14 residues. V lost 7 bases, J lost 0 bases, and 6 bases stayed unmatched. CDR3 DNA sequence: TGTGCCAGCAACCCGGACAGGAGCTCCTACGAGCAGTACTTC. Translating it yields CASNPDRSSYEQYF.

The V and J genes are TRBV11-2 and TRBJ2-7; weak D call: TRBD1 (6 bases). The length of the CDR3 is 13 residues. Deletions cut 5 bases from V and 3 bases from J, with 11 bases between. CDR1 is SGHAT, CDR2 FQNNGV, per germline. The CDR3 loop reads CASSPTGFYEQYF. As DNA, the CDR3 is TGTGCCAGCAGCCCTACAGGGTTCTACGAGCAGTACTTC.

V usage is TRBV4-1 and J usage is TRBJ1-2, with a tentative D call TRBD1 (5 bases). Per germline, CDR1 MGHRA and CDR2 YSYEKL. The CDR3 covers 15 residues. The V gene lost 5 bases and the J gene lost 4 bases, with 17 bases spanning the gap. The CDR3 DNA sequence: TGCGCCAGCAGCGAGGGACTGAATTCTCTCTATGGCTACACCTTC. Protein sequence: CASSEGLNSLYGYTF.

The genes are TRBV5-5 and TRBJ2-7, with 7 bases that match TRBD2. The CDR3 is made up of 14 amino acids. Germline CDR1 is SGHKS and CDR2 is YYEKEE (reference sequence). J lost 2 bases, V lost 0 bases, and 2 bases had no gene match. The DNA of the CDR3 is TGTGCCAGCAGCTTGGAGCTAGCGGCCTACGAGCAGTACTTC. Protein: CASSLELAAYEQYF.

The V call is TRBV5-5, the J call TRBJ1-1; 9 nucleotides match TRBD1. The CDR3 covers 12 residues. With V trimmed by 5 bases and J by 8 bases, 4 bases remained unmatched. Germline CDR1 reads SGHKS; CDR2 reads YYEKEE (reference sequence). CDR3 loop: CASRHRGLEAFF. The CDR3 nucleotides read TGTGCCAGCAGACACAGGGGGCTCGAAGCTTTCTTT.

This sequence joins TRBV6-5 and TRBJ1-2; the match to TRBD1 covers 7 bases. V shed 11 bases and J 3 bases; nucleotides not matched to a gene: 6. The germline V gene has CDR1 MNHEY and CDR2 SVGAGI. This CDR3 is 12 amino acids long. The CDR3 is CAVLRGDYGYTF. DNA for the CDR3: TGTGCCGTTCTCAGGGGGGACTATGGCTACACCTTC.

The CDR3 DNA reads as TGTGCCAGCAGCCCCCGACAGGGGAGCTCCTACGAGCAGTACTTC. This sequence encodes CASSPRQGSSYEQYF. The chain recombines TRBV7-6 with TRBJ2-7, with 8 bases identical to TRBD1. Germline lookup yields CDR1 SGHVS and CDR2 FNYEAQ. The ends lost 5 bases at V and 0 bases at J; junction bases unmatched: 6. The CDR3 sequence is 15 residues long.

This rearrangement joins TRBV28 to TRBJ2-7; 7 nucleotides match TRBD1. Germline CDR1 MDHEN, CDR2 SYDVKM. The CDR3 has 15 residues. After removal of 5 bases from V and 1 base from J, the junction contained 8 bases not matched to a gene. The CDR3 loop is CASSTQGWVSYEQYF. CDR3 in DNA: TGTGCCAGCAGTACACAGGGGTGGGTATCCTACGAGCAGTACTTC.

V usage is TRBV5-5 and J usage is TRBJ1-5; D is undetermined. The CDR3 consists of 15 residues. Germline lookup yields CDR1 SGHKS and CDR2 YYEKEE (reference sequence). Trimming removed 1 base from V and 0 bases from J, with 8 bases in between. The CDR3 nucleotides read TGTGCCAGCAGCTTGCAACAGAATAGCAATCAGCCCCAGCATTTT. It translates to CASSLQQNSNQPQHF.

This clone has more than one count but fewer than ten. This sequence joins TRBV5-5 and TRBJ2-5; a possible D gene is TRBD1 (5 bases). The CDR3 contains 13 residues. Trimming pared 0 bases from V and 5 bases from J, leaving 8 bases between. The germline gives CDR1 SGHKS, CDR2 YYEKEE (reference sequence). CDR3 protein: CASSLERGETQYF. The CDR3 region has the DNA TGTGCCAGCAGCTTGGAAAGGGGTGAGACCCAGTACTTC.

The CDR3 DNA sequence: TGTGCCAGCAGCAGGAGCTCCTACAATGAGCAGTTCTTC. Residues: CASSRSSYNEQFF. This chain links TRBV9 with TRBJ2-1; D not resolved. The CDR3 sequence is 13 residues long. The V and J ends lost 4 bases and 0 bases respectively, with 5 bases between them. Germline V gene sequence: CDR1 SGDLS, CDR2 YYNGEE.

This chain joins TRBV5-5 and TRBJ2-3, with 14 bases aligning to TRBD2. Germline trimming cut 4 bases from V and 3 bases from J; bases unmatched to any gene: 4. The CDR3 length is 16 residues. The germline CDR1 and CDR2 sequences are SGHKS and YYEKEE (reference sequence). Written as DNA, the CDR3 is TGTGCCAGCAGCCCCCGGACTAGCGGGGGGACAGATACGCAGTATTTT. Encoded protein: CASSPRTSGGTDTQYF.

The chain carries TRBV29-1 and TRBJ2-4; the D gene is possibly TRBD1 (6 bases). V lost 7 bases and J lost 1, with 11 bases in between. This CDR3 spans 13 amino acids. CDR1 and CDR2 (germline): SQVTM, ANQGSEA. The CDR3 is CSAGEYAKNIQYF. CDR3 bases: TGCAGCGCAGGGGAATATGCCAAAAACATTCAGTACTTC.